The clone carrying this T cell receptor beta chain was detected ten times or more. Its antigen is not identified. The length of the CDR3 is 14 residues. With 5 bases removed from V and 3 bases from J, the gap between germline ends came to 11 bases. CDR1 MDHEN and CDR2 SYDVKM come from the germline V gene. These data come from a study of early T cells in non-severe SARS-CoV-2 infection. Study overall: Sequencing input comprised bulk RNA from unsorted whole blood; chain pairing was not available. Broader study findings: Sequences matched to VDJdb favored anti-spike CD8 responses, while private and CD4 specificities were missed.

Attachment of unique molecular identifiers was made to individual cDNA molecules. TCRdb independently ran MiXCR on the 5' RACE reads; one entry per CDR3 protein. Found here are about 80,000 distinct CDR3 sequences, more than 7.5% of them singletons; the top ten hold approximately 4.9%. The sample consisted of whole blood. The TCR originated in an adult who was a healthcare worker with PCR-confirmed SARS-CoV-2 infection or an uninfected control (not recorded which). V is TRBV28 and J is TRBJ1-3; a weak D match, TRBD1 (5 bases). DNA of the CDR3: TGTGCCAGCAGTCCGTGGACAAATGGAAACACCATATATTTT. It encodes CASSPWTNGNTIYF.